These 21 T cell receptor beta chains were sequenced from one sample in a study of regulatory T cells in long-lasting Graves disease. The time point is: persistent/refractory GD, antithyroid drugs over 5 years with positive TRAb. The TCR library was made from RNA extracted from PBMCs. To make TCR beta libraries, researchers used iRepertoire HTBI primers and Arm-PCR of CDR3 regions. TCRdb re-called the multiplex PCR reads with MiXCR, one entry per CDR3 protein. Among under 450,000 distinct CDR3 sequences listed, around 24% were seen once. The material was peripheral blood mononuclear cells (PBMCs), obtained when the disease was refractory, from a patient treated with antithyroid drugs. The receptor set was obtained from a female donor with Graves disease.

This clonotype came up a few times. This chain links TRBV28 with TRBJ2-1, with TRBD2 matching 16 bases. The CDR3 contains 20 residues. From germline, CDR1 is MDHEN and CDR2 SYDVKM. V lost 5 bases to trimming and J lost 5 bases; unmatched junction nucleotides: 15. For the CDR3, the DNA is TGTGCCAGCAGTGGACTTAGGGGACTAGCGGGAGGGTTTCTGCACAATGAGCAGTTCTTC. Protein: CASSGLRGLAGGFLHNEQFF.

About this clonotype itself: A much bigger clone sits one base away, suggesting this may be a read error. The rearrangement uses TRBV2 and TRBJ1-2; D uncertain. The germline gives CDR1 SNHLY, CDR2 FYNNEI. V was shortened by 4 bases and J by 7 bases, with 7 bases between the two germline ends. The CDR3 loop spans 11 amino acids. DNA of the CDR3: TGTGCCAGCAGTGTCGTACCTGGCTACACCTTC. It translates to CASSVVPGYTF.

The sample holds a few counts of this clonotype. This rearrangement joins TRBV3-1 to TRBJ2-5; TRBD2 is a possible D gene (5 bases). CDR3 length: 14 residues. The V and J ends lost 1 base and 7 bases respectively, with 13 bases between them. The germline gives CDR1 LGHDT, CDR2 YNNKEL (reference sequence). This chain's CDR3 is CASSQVPGESTQYF. In DNA, the CDR3 is TGTGCCAGCAGCCAAGTCCCTGGGGAGTCGACCCAGTACTTC.

A few counts support this clonotype. The chain joins TRBV15 to TRBJ2-5; no firm D call. Trimming took 2 bases from V and 3 from J, leaving 10 bases between them. The CDR3 sequence is 14 residues long. Germline lookup yields CDR1 LNHNV and CDR2 YYDKDF (reference sequence). The CDR3 DNA sequence: TGTGCCACCAGCAGATCCGGGTCCGAAGAGACCCAGTACTTC. It codes for CATSRSGSEETQYF.

This clonotype occurred a few times. This chain joins TRBV20-1 and TRBJ1-3, with a weak D call TRBD1 (5 bases). Germline V gives CDR1 DFQATT, CDR2 SNEGSKA (reference sequence). CDR3 size: 15 residues. Trimming took 6 bases from V and 3 from J, leaving 18 bases between them. The CDR3 protein is CSAAGEGMVGNTIYF. In DNA form, the CDR3 reads TGCAGTGCCGCTGGGGAGGGGATGGTTGGAAACACCATATATTTT.

This clonotype was counted only a few times. J is TRBJ2-7 and V is TRBV9, with 9 bases aligning to TRBD2. The CDR3 is 16 residues long. Germline V lookup: CDR1 SGDLS, CDR2 YYNGEE. V gave up 0 bases and J gave up 5 bases; unmatched junction bases: 9. In DNA form, the CDR3 reads TGTGCCAGCAGCGTAGCCCACCTAGCGGGAATCGACGAGCAGTACTTC. Translating gives CASSVAHLAGIDEQYF.

The rearrangement links TRBV6-2 or TRBV6-3 to TRBJ1-5; D gene ambiguous. Deletions cut 5 bases from V and 0 bases from J, with 11 bases between. This CDR3 is 15 amino acids long. CDR1 MNHEY and CDR2 SVGEGT come from the germline V gene. CDR3 residues: CASSPRASSNQPQHF. CDR3 coding DNA: TGTGCCAGCAGTCCCCGGGCCAGTAGCAATCAGCCCCAGCATTTT.

The chain has TRBV5-6 and TRBJ1-5; D may be TRBD1 (5 bases). Germline V gene lookup returns CDR1 SGHDT and CDR2 YYEEEE. V gave up 6 bases and J gave up 2 bases, with 12 bases separating them. The length of the CDR3 is 14 residues. CDR3 nucleotide sequence: TGTGCCAGCACCCACTGGGGCGGCAATCAGCCCCAGCATTTT. Translated: CASTHWGGNQPQHF.

This clonotype was seen only once. The chain joins TRBV6-1 to TRBJ2-7, with 7 bases matching TRBD2. CDR1 and CDR2 from the germline V gene are MNHNS and SASEGT. CDR3 length: 16 residues. Trimming at V came to 7 bases and at J to 0 bases, leaving 12 bases not matched to a gene. CDR3 loop: CASTEVSGLGSYEQYF. Here the CDR3 DNA reads TGTGCCAGCACCGAGGTTAGCGGGCTAGGCTCCTACGAGCAGTACTTC.

The J gene is TRBJ1-1, the V gene TRBV18; a possible D gene is TRBD1 (6 bases). The CDR3 covers 16 residues. The V and J ends lost 6 bases and 1 base respectively, with 18 bases between them. Germline CDR1 is KGHSH and CDR2 is LQKENI. The CDR3 DNA sequence: TGTGCCAGCTCGCCGAACAGGGTGAGGACGAACACTGAAGCTTTCTTT. Translation gives CASSPNRVRTNTEAFF.

This chain links TRBV3-2 with TRBJ1-5; no check of the table's D call, TRBD1, against the DNA was made. TRBV3-2 is a pseudogene. This CDR3 region has 21 residues. CDR3: CASSQRSRFVGEDHNCQPQHF. The CDR3 DNA reads as TGTGCCAGCAGCCAACGAAGCCGCTTTGTGGGGGAAGATCATAATTGTCAGCCCCAGCATTTT.

The V and J genes are TRBV5-1 and TRBJ2-7; 7 bases line up with TRBD2. The J segment lost 0 bases and the V segment lost 4 bases, leaving 7 bases of the junction unmatched. Germline V gene data show CDR1 as SGHRS and CDR2 as YFSETQ. The CDR3 has 15 amino acids. Here the CDR3 DNA reads TGCGCCAGCAGCATCGACGGACTAGACTCCTACGAGCAGTACTTC. It is translated as CASSIDGLDSYEQYF.

This clonotype was observed at least ten times. The rearrangement links TRBV28 to TRBJ2-7; possible D gene TRBD2, 6 bases. This CDR3 is 17 amino acids long. Trimming took 6 bases from V and 0 from J, leaving 21 bases between them. In germline, CDR1 is MDHEN, CDR2 SYDVKM. CDR3 coding DNA: TGTGCCAGCAGCCGGTCTGCGGGGCTCGGAAGCTCCTACGAGCAGTACTTC. Translated: CASSRSAGLGSSYEQYF. The full variable domain, completed using reference TRBV28 and TRBJ2-7, is DVKVTQSSRYLVKRTGEKVFLECVQDMDHENMFWYRQDPGLGLRLIYFSYDVKMKEKGDIPEGYSVSREKKERFSLILESASTNQTSMYLCASSRSAGLGSSYEQYFGPGTRLTVT.

This clonotype was counted only a few times. The chain couples TRBV29-1 to TRBJ2-7; TRBD1 agrees at 10 bases. Germline V gene lookup returns CDR1 SQVTM and CDR2 ANQGSEA. This CDR3 region has 14 residues. Trimming cost V 0 bases and J 4 bases; bases outside gene matches: 3. CDR3 in amino acids: CSVEEDRGQYEQYF. CDR3 nucleotide sequence: TGCAGCGTTGAAGAAGACAGGGGGCAGTACGAGCAGTACTTC.

This clonotype was picked up a small number of times. The chain recombines TRBV28 with TRBJ1-5; perhaps TRBD1 as D (5 bases). The CDR3 spans 14 residues. Germline V gives CDR1 MDHEN, CDR2 SYDVKM. Deletions cut 6 bases from V and 3 bases from J, with 12 bases between. The CDR3 region has the DNA TGTGCCAGCAGCTCAGGGAACTCCAATCAGCCCCAGCATTTT. Protein: CASSSGNSNQPQHF.

The rearrangement links TRBV19 to TRBJ1-1; TRBD1 might be the D (6 bases). Germline CDR1 LNHDA, CDR2 SQIVND (reference sequence). Trimming removed 4 bases from V and 5 bases from J, with 14 bases in between. This CDR3 has 14 amino acids. Written as DNA, the CDR3 is TGTGCCAGTAGTAGGTTTCAGGGGAAAACTGAAGCTTTCTTT. Translating gives CASSRFQGKTEAFF.

This clonotype has only a few counts. CDR3 loop: CATSDPTLGGGETQYF. CDR3 DNA: TGTGCCACCAGTGATCCTACCCTGGGGGGCGGAGAGACCCAGTACTTC. V usage is TRBV24-1 and J usage is TRBJ2-5, with D perhaps matching TRBD1 or TRBD2 (6 bases each). The CDR3 has 16 residues. V was shortened by 3 bases and J by 4 bases, with 17 bases between the two germline ends. The germline V gene has CDR1 KGHDR and CDR2 SFDVKD.

This clonotype has ten or more counts. The V call is TRBV7-2, the J call TRBJ2-7, with D unresolved. V lost 2 bases, J lost 2 bases, and 13 bases lay in between. The CDR3 has 15 residues. The V gene's germline CDR1 is SGHTA and CDR2 FQGNSA. The CDR3 region is CASSLSQQSAYEQYF. As DNA, the CDR3 is TGTGCCAGCAGCTTATCCCAACAATCGGCCTACGAGCAGTACTTC.

The rearrangement joins TRBV7-9 to TRBJ1-6; D is unresolved. CDR1 SEHNR and CDR2 FQNEAQ come from the germline V gene (reference sequence). The length of the CDR3 is 14 residues. The V gene lost 4 bases and the J gene lost 5 bases, with 9 bases spanning the gap. The CDR3 nucleotides read TGTGCCAGCAGCTCGGACGGGAATAATTCACCCCTCCACTTT. This gives the protein CASSSDGNNSPLHF. The full variable domain, rest sourced from reference TRBV7-9 and TRBJ1-6, is DTGVSQNPRHKITKRGQNVTFRCDPISEHNRLYWYRQTLGQGPEFLTYFQNEAQLEKSRLLSDRFSAERPKGSFSTLEIQRTEQGDSAMYLCASSSDGNNSPLHFGNGTRLTVT.

About this clonotype itself: At one boundary the junction diverges from the germline segment, which might be a read error. V gene TRBV7-9 combines with J gene TRBJ1-1, with D tentatively TRBD1 (5 bases). Germline lookup yields CDR1 SEHNR and CDR2 FQNEAQ (reference sequence). CDR3 length: 12 residues. For the CDR3, the DNA is TGTGCCAGCAGCTTCACAGGCTCCTCGGCCCTCTTT. It specifies CASSFTGSSALF.

Worth noting for this clonotype: This may stem from a read error, because a much larger clone lies one nucleotide away. The chain recombines TRBV15 with TRBJ1-2; no clear D. There are 14 residues in the CDR3. Germline lookup yields CDR1 LNHNV and CDR2 YYDKDF (reference sequence). The DNA of the CDR3 is TGTGCCACCAGCCAATCCAAAGCGGGTGGCGGCTGCACCTTC. Translating gives CATSQSKAGGGCTF.